Following are 9 T cell receptor beta chains from one sample sequenced in a study of graft-versus-host responses after intestinal transplantation (TCRdb year 2021). Library preparation used the immunoSEQ multiplex PCR assay. The table comes from immuneACCESS by way of TCRdb, which keeps in-frame sequences with V and J called. Part of the clones is missing from these tables; in studies checked, under half for an unresolved V gene and the rest for unknown reasons. For this sample there are just under 65,000 clones; over 90% appear just once. The top ten clones comprise 1.7% of the sample. The sample's time point label is to be understood as: cells obtained before transplantation from donor or recipient. What these receptors recognize is not known. Sequencing used unstimulated CD8+ T cells sorted from spleen or lymph node cells, obtained before transplant. These receptors came from a human donor who was the organ donor for an intestinal transplant.

V usage is TRBV28 and J usage is TRBJ1-5; no reliable D call. The CDR3 loop spans 14 amino acids. V lost 5 bases and J lost 7, with 15 bases in between. Germline V gene data show CDR1 as MDHEN and CDR2 as SYDVKM. CDR3 amino acids: CASSKREGWQPQHF. DNA for the CDR3: TGTGCCAGCAGTAAAAGAGAGGGTTGGCAGCCCCAGCATTTT.

The V and J genes are TRBV12-5 and TRBJ2-3, with 9 bases that match TRBD1. The CDR3 loop spans 16 amino acids. Germline-derived CDR1 and CDR2 are LGHNT and FRNRAP. After removal of 1 base from V and 6 bases from J, the junction contained 8 bases not matched to a gene. For the CDR3, the DNA is TGTGCTAGTGGTTTGGGCGACAGGGGGTTTTCTGATACGCAGTATTTT. Translating gives CASGLGDRGFSDTQYF.

This clone was observed a single time. This chain joins TRBV4-3 and TRBJ1-1, with no clear D. Trimming removed 4 bases at V and 0 bases at J, with 9 bases between. Germline CDR1 and CDR2: LGHNA and YSLEER. The CDR3 spans 14 residues. DNA of the CDR3: TGCGCCAGCAGCCCTCACCCAGTGAACACTGAAGCTTTCTTT. Protein sequence: CASSPHPVNTEAFF.

The chain employs TRBV9 and TRBJ2-7, with D tentatively TRBD1 (5 bases). In germline, CDR1 is SGDLS, CDR2 YYNGEE. The V and J ends lost 2 bases and 0 bases respectively, with 12 bases between them. The CDR3 runs to 15 residues. CDR3 coding DNA: TGTGCCAGCAGCGTGTCTTGGGGCAACTCCTACGAGCAGTACTTC. It yields the protein CASSVSWGNSYEQYF.

V is TRBV7-6 and J is TRBJ2-1; 7 bases line up with TRBD2. The V and J ends lost 5 bases and 4 bases, in that order; junction bases with no gene match: 8. Looked up from germline, CDR1 is SGHVS and CDR2 is FNYEAQ. CDR3 length: 15 residues. CDR3: CASSLEGAGYNEQFF. CDR3 nucleotides: TGTGCCAGCAGCCTCGAAGGAGCGGGGTACAATGAGCAGTTCTTC.

The V gene is TRBV28, the J gene TRBJ1-5; 10 bases fit TRBD1. CDR1 MDHEN and CDR2 SYDVKM come from the germline V gene. V shed 6 bases and J 2 bases; nucleotides not matched to a gene: 16. The CDR3 is 19 residues long. CDR3: CASSIPGQGSSEGNQPQHF. DNA for the CDR3: TGTGCCAGCAGCATACCGGGACAGGGGTCATCCGAAGGCAATCAGCCCCAGCATTTT.

This clone was seen just once. The chain carries TRBV7-6 and TRBJ2-2; TRBD1 aligns across 8 bases. V shed 5 bases, J shed 4 bases, and the junction held 9 bases outside the gene matches. The CDR3 sequence is 16 residues long. The germline V gene encodes CDR1 SGHVS and CDR2 FNYEAQ. The CDR3 protein is CASSLKTGAATGELFF. CDR3 DNA sequence: TGTGCCAGCAGCCTGAAGACAGGGGCTGCCACCGGGGAGCTGTTTTTT.

The chain combines TRBV25-1 with TRBJ1-5; D might be TRBD1 (6 bases). The germline V gene encodes CDR1 MGHDK and CDR2 SYGVNS. The V end lost 4 bases, the J end lost 3 bases, and 10 bases lay between the germline ends. The CDR3 is 14 residues long. CDR3 sequence: CASSVGGPNQPQHF. CDR3 nucleotides: TGTGCCAGCAGTGTCGGGGGGCCCAATCAGCCCCAGCATTTT.

The J gene is TRBJ1-2, the V gene TRBV28; 9 bases match TRBD1. This CDR3 is built from 14 residues. Unmatched junction bases numbered 2, after V lost 5 bases and J lost 1 base. Germline V gene lookup returns CDR1 MDHEN and CDR2 SYDVKM. CDR3 bases: TGTGCCAGCAGTCGGGACAGGGTTAACTATGGCTACACCTTC. Translated: CASSRDRVNYGYTF.